One and the same sample provided the 30 T cell receptor beta chains below, sequenced in a study of T-cell reconstitution after alpha-beta-depleted transplantation in children. The TCRbeta library incorporated unique molecular identifiers. TCRdb reanalysed the PCR reads using MiXCR and keeps one entry per CDR3 protein. The table lists 70,000 to 95,000 distinct CDR3 sequences, roughly an eighth of them singletons. The sequencing used PBMCs from the stem cell graft donor, collected from the stem cell graft. All receptors derive from a human donor who donated a stem cell graft to a child with inherited bone marrow failure.

This clonotype was counted many times. The CDR3 sequence is CASSLITGRAYEQYF. CDR3 DNA: TGCGCCAGCAGCTTGATAACCGGGAGGGCCTACGAGCAGTACTTC. The chain couples TRBV5-1 to TRBJ2-7, with 8 nucleotides matching TRBD2. This CDR3 has 15 residues. V gave up 1 base and J gave up 2 bases; unmatched junction bases: 5. The V gene's germline CDR1 is SGHRS and CDR2 YFSETQ.

This clonotype has at least ten counts. The J gene is TRBJ1-2, the V gene TRBV7-2; D perhaps matches TRBD1 (6 bases). Trimming cost V 1 base and J 8 bases, with 20 bases left between them. Germline loops: CDR1 SGHTA, CDR2 FQGNSA. The CDR3 is 16 amino acids. The CDR3 sequence is CASSLDWSGGLPGYTF. The DNA for the CDR3 is TGTGCCAGCAGCTTAGATTGGTCGGGGGGGCTGCCGGGCTACACCTTC.

This clonotype was counted at least ten times. This chain joins TRBV15 and TRBJ2-1; no reliable D call. The CDR3 runs 16 residues. Trimming removed 0 bases from V and 0 bases from J, with 9 bases in between. CDR1 is LNHNV, CDR2 YYDKDF, per germline (reference sequence). As DNA, the CDR3 is TGTGCCACCAGCAGAGATCGGCAGAGCTCCTACAATGAGCAGTTCTTC. It encodes CATSRDRQSSYNEQFF.

This clonotype occurred many times. The J gene is TRBJ1-2, the V gene TRBV28; no clear D. The CDR3 has 14 amino acids. V gave up 3 bases and J gave up 5 bases, with 13 bases separating them. The V gene's germline CDR1 is MDHEN and CDR2 SYDVKM. CDR3 amino acids: CASSFGRDRYGYTF. For the CDR3, the DNA is TGTGCCAGCAGTTTCGGGAGGGATCGGTATGGCTACACCTTC.

This clonotype was counted at least ten times. The gene calls are TRBV4-3 and TRBJ1-1; D gene ambiguous. Trimming pared 1 base from V and 0 bases from J, leaving 9 bases between. CDR3 length: 15 residues. The germline gives CDR1 LGHNA, CDR2 YSLEER. CDR3 sequence: CASSQGVLMNTEAFF. The CDR3 coding sequence is TGCGCCAGCAGCCAAGGTGTACTGATGAACACTGAAGCTTTCTTT.

This clonotype was recorded at least ten times. This chain links TRBV5-1 with TRBJ2-3, with 7 bases aligning to TRBD1. The CDR3 covers 14 residues. V lost 4 bases, J lost 7 bases, and 9 bases stayed unmatched. Germline CDR1 and CDR2: SGHRS and YFSETQ. The CDR3 region is CASSQGEKSHTQYF. The CDR3 DNA sequence: TGCGCCAGCAGCCAGGGGGAGAAGAGCCATACGCAGTATTTT.

In its sample, this clonotype was seen many times. The chain joins TRBV20-1 to TRBJ2-1; TRBD2 aligns across 12 bases. Germline V gene sequence: CDR1 DFQATT, CDR2 SNEGSKA (reference sequence). V lost 0 bases to trimming and J lost 8 bases; unmatched junction nucleotides: 8. The CDR3 runs to 16 residues. CDR3 amino acids: CSARDLATSGSHEQFF. The DNA of the CDR3 is TGCAGTGCTAGAGATCTGGCGACTAGCGGGAGCCATGAGCAGTTCTTC.

This clonotype was seen repeatedly, ten times or more. The chain uses TRBV12-3 or TRBV12-4 and TRBJ1-4; D is possibly TRBD1 (6 bases). The V and J ends lost 3 bases and 8 bases respectively, with 10 bases between them. The CDR3 contains 13 residues. This CDR3 reads CASSLRRGEKLFF. CDR3 DNA: TGTGCCAGCAGTTTGCGGAGGGGGGAAAAACTGTTTTTT.

This clonotype was seen many times. In nucleotides, the CDR3 is TGTGCCAGCAGCGTAGGAGGAGATACGCAGTATTTT. Residues: CASSVGGDTQYF. J is TRBJ2-3 and V is TRBV9; D uncertain. CDR3 length: 12 amino acids. Trimming stripped 0 bases from V and 5 bases from J, with 4 bases between. The V gene's germline CDR1 is SGDLS and CDR2 YYNGEE.

The chain uses TRBV20-1 and TRBJ2-7; perhaps TRBD1 as D (6 bases). Per germline, CDR1 DFQATT and CDR2 SNEGSKA (reference sequence). The CDR3 length is 11 residues. V lost 3 bases and J lost 6, with 9 bases in between. CDR3 protein: CSASPGVEQYF. CDR3 coding DNA: TGCAGTGCTAGCCCAGGGGTCGAGCAGTACTTC.

This clonotype was counted many times. V usage is TRBV20-1 and J usage is TRBJ1-1, with 7 bases matching TRBD1. Per germline, CDR1 DFQATT and CDR2 SNEGSKA (reference sequence). The CDR3 is 13 amino acids. The V gene end was trimmed by 5 bases and the J gene end by 5 bases; junction bases not matched to a gene: 8. The chain's CDR3 is CSASVTGFTEAFF. CDR3 bases: TGCAGTGCTTCCGTGACAGGGTTTACTGAAGCTTTCTTT.

This clonotype was detected a few times. V and J are TRBV7-9 and TRBJ2-5; D call uncertain. Deletions cut 1 base from V and 5 bases from J, with 5 bases between. The germline gives CDR1 SEHNR, CDR2 FQNEAQ (reference sequence). CDR3 length: 12 residues. The CDR3 reads CASSLGWETQYF. The CDR3 coding sequence is TGTGCCAGCAGCTTAGGCTGGGAGACCCAGTACTTC.

This clonotype was picked up many times. CDR3 sequence (DNA): TGTGCCAGCAGTTTTAACAGGGGCCAAGAGACCCAGTACTTC. This translates into CASSFNRGQETQYF. This chain uses TRBV12-3 or TRBV12-4 with TRBJ2-5; 7 bases align to TRBD1. V shed 3 bases, J shed 1 base, and the junction held 2 bases outside the gene matches. The CDR3 loop spans 14 amino acids.

The V call is TRBV29-1, the J call TRBJ2-2; no firm D call. The germline V and J ends were trimmed by 0 bases and 4 bases, with 6 bases remaining between them. Germline assignment: CDR1 SQVTM and CDR2 ANQGSEA. The CDR3 spans 13 residues. Here the CDR3 reads CSVEDFFTGELFF. The CDR3 nucleotides are TGCAGCGTTGAAGATTTTTTCACCGGGGAGCTGTTTTTT.

The chain couples TRBV7-9 to TRBJ1-3; D unresolved. The V gene lost 5 bases and the J gene lost 0 bases, with 11 bases spanning the gap. Germline V lookup: CDR1 SEHNR, CDR2 FQNEAQ (reference sequence). The CDR3 runs to 15 residues. The CDR3 DNA reads TGTGCCAGCAGCGCCTTAGACAACTCTGGAAACACCATATATTTT. This encodes CASSALDNSGNTIYF.

Ten or more counts support this clonotype. The DNA for the CDR3 is TGTGCCAGCTCACCACAGGGTATGAACACTGAAGCTTTCTTT. Amino acids: CASSPQGMNTEAFF. The chain couples TRBV18 to TRBJ1-1; D gene unclear. The CDR3 has 14 amino acids. Germline assignment: CDR1 KGHSH and CDR2 LQKENI. V shed 1 base and J shed 0 bases, with 6 bases lying between them. Drawing the rest from reference TRBV18 and TRBJ1-1, the complete variable domain is NAGVMQNPRHLVRRRGQEARLRCSPMKGHSHVYWYRQLPEEGLKFMVYLQKENIIDESGMPKERFSAEFPKEGPSILRIQQVVRGDSAAYFCASSPQGMNTEAFFGQGTRLTVV.

Ten or more counts support this clonotype. V usage is TRBV7-8 and J usage is TRBJ2-2, with D unresolved. The CDR3 has 16 amino acids. Trimming removed 5 bases from V and 3 bases from J, with 16 bases in between. Germline assignment: CDR1 SGHVS and CDR2 FQNEAQ. The CDR3 is CASSPLGHPDTGELFF. The DNA for the CDR3 is TGTGCCAGCAGCCCTCTGGGTCATCCGGACACCGGGGAGCTGTTTTTT.

Many counts were recorded for this clonotype. The V gene is TRBV28, the J gene TRBJ1-5; TRBD1 matches 7 bases. V dropped 6 bases and J dropped 4; count of bases not matched to a gene: 9. CDR1 and CDR2 from the germline V gene are MDHEN and SYDVKM. This CDR3 is built from 15 residues. The DNA for the CDR3 is TGTGCCAGCAGCCCTACAGGGGTTGGGAATCAGCCCCAGCATTTT. Translated, it gives CASSPTGVGNQPQHF.

This clonotype was seen ten or more times. The chain employs TRBV24-1 and TRBJ2-2; D remains unclear. Trimming removed 2 bases at V and 4 bases at J, with 13 bases between. The CDR3 extends over 16 amino acids. CDR1 is KGHDR and CDR2 is SFDVKD in the germline V gene. CDR3: CATSDSRSRGTGELFF. The CDR3 nucleotides read TGTGCCACCAGTGATTCGCGCTCGAGAGGCACCGGGGAGCTGTTTTTT.

The V and J genes are TRBV7-2 and TRBJ1-6, with 8 bases matching TRBD1. V gave up 3 bases and J gave up 13 bases; unmatched junction bases: 5. Germline values: CDR1 SGHTA, CDR2 FQGNSA. This CDR3 spans 13 amino acids. The CDR3 reads CASSLQGASPLHF. The CDR3 DNA reads TGTGCCAGCAGCTTGCAGGGGGCCTCCCCCCTCCACTTT.

This clonotype was counted a few times. V is TRBV20-1 and J is TRBJ1-1; D is ambiguous. CDR1 is DFQATT, CDR2 SNEGSKA, per germline (reference sequence). This CDR3 has 12 amino acids. Trimming removed 4 bases from V and 0 bases from J, with 6 bases in between. CDR3 loop: CSATTVNTEAFF. The CDR3, as DNA: TGCAGTGCTACGACGGTGAACACTGAAGCTTTCTTT.

This clonotype was detected many times. The V and J genes are TRBV10-3 and TRBJ2-1; D possibly corresponds to TRBD1 (6 bases). The CDR3 spans 15 residues. Germline-derived CDR1 and CDR2 are ENHRY and SYGVKD. The V gene lost 5 bases and the J gene lost 8 bases, with 19 bases spanning the gap. The CDR3 nucleotides are TGTGCCATCAGTAGATTCCGGGACAAGGTTCATGAGCAGTTCTTC. Its protein product is CAISRFRDKVHEQFF.

This clonotype occurred many times. This rearrangement joins TRBV7-9 to TRBJ1-1; 9 bases map to TRBD1. V shed 5 bases and J 3 bases; nucleotides not matched to a gene: 4. Germline loops: CDR1 SEHNR, CDR2 FQNEAQ (reference sequence). This CDR3 is 14 amino acids long. The CDR3 sequence is CASSQGQGDTEAFF. The CDR3 DNA sequence: TGTGCCAGCAGCCAGGGACAGGGCGACACTGAAGCTTTCTTT.

This clonotype came up many times. The gene calls are TRBV20-1 and TRBJ2-5, with TRBD2 identical over 15 bases. Germline values: CDR1 DFQATT, CDR2 SNEGSKA (reference sequence). The V gene end was trimmed by 2 bases and the J gene end by 3 bases; junction bases not matched to a gene: 16. CDR3 length: 20 amino acids. The CDR3 nucleotides are TGCAGTGCTAGACTGCCCGGACTAGCGGGAGGGTCCGCCAAGAAAGAGACCCAGTACTTC. Translation: CSARLPGLAGGSAKKETQYF.

At least ten counts were recorded for this clonotype. The rearrangement joins TRBV18 to TRBJ1-1; D ambiguous. Germline CDR1 reads KGHSH; CDR2 reads LQKENI. The CDR3 covers 14 residues. V lost 3 bases and J lost 1, with 9 bases in between. The CDR3 loop is CASSPLQQNTEAFF. CDR3 in DNA: TGTGCCAGCTCACCGCTTCAGCAGAACACTGAAGCTTTCTTT.

The chain's CDR3 is CASRNRGEANVLTF. Written as DNA, the CDR3 is TGCGCCAGCAGAAACAGGGGAGAAGCCAACGTCCTGACTTTC. The chain couples TRBV5-1 to TRBJ2-6, with 7 bases that match TRBD1. The CDR3 covers 14 residues. Germline V CDR1 and CDR2: SGHRS, YFSETQ. Losses at the gene ends were 5 bases for V and 7 bases for J; bases not matched to a gene: 6.

This clonotype was counted many times. The rearrangement uses TRBV20-1 and TRBJ2-7, with D perhaps matching TRBD1 (5 bases). V gave up 6 bases and J gave up 2 bases, with 14 bases separating them. The CDR3 is 13 residues long. From germline, CDR1 is DFQATT and CDR2 SNEGSKA (reference sequence). The DNA of the CDR3 is TGCAGTGCCAACCCCCAGGGTACCTACGAGCAGTACTTC. It encodes CSANPQGTYEQYF.

At least ten counts were recorded for this clonotype. This chain joins TRBV5-1 and TRBJ1-1, with 12 positions matching TRBD1. CDR1 is SGHRS and CDR2 is YFSETQ in the germline V gene. This CDR3 is built from 16 residues. The junction had 9 bases not matched to a gene; V was cut back by 4 bases and J by 5 bases. As DNA, the CDR3 is TGCGCCAGCAGCCCCGGGACAGGGGGCGCCGGGACTGAAGCTTTCTTT. Protein sequence: CASSPGTGGAGTEAFF.

This clonotype turned up a few times. The junction departs from germline at one end; a sequencing error may be responsible. The chain couples TRBV18 to TRBJ2-2; D uncertain. CDR1 and CDR2 (germline): KGHSH, LQKENI. The CDR3 length is 13 residues. CDR3 amino acids: CARSPPSVRELFF. CDR3 in DNA: TGTGCCCGCTCACCACCGTCCGTGAGGGAGCTGTTTTTT.

The table lists this clonotype with many counts. This chain joins TRBV7-2 and TRBJ1-3; TRBD1 might be the D (6 bases). Trimming removed 6 bases from V and 0 bases from J, with 18 bases in between. The CDR3 totals 17 residues. Germline loops: CDR1 SGHTA, CDR2 FQGNSA. DNA for the CDR3: TGTGCCAGCAGTCTTGGAGGGGGGGGCCCCTCTGGAAACACCATATATTTT. It specifies CASSLGGGGPSGNTIYF. The full variable domain, rest sourced from reference TRBV7-2 and TRBJ1-3, is GAGVSQSPSNKVTEKGKDVELRCDPISGHTALYWYRQSLGQGLEFLIYFQGNSAPDKSGLPSDRFSAERTGGSVSTLTIQRTQQEDSAVYLCASSLGGGGPSGNTIYFGEGSWLTVV.